This TCR beta chain was sequenced for a study of T-cell reconstitution after alpha-beta-depleted transplantation in children. Whole-study findings and limits: There were some patients whose high TCRbeta diversity at day 60 came from surviving recipient T cells and thymic progenitors. Counts and diversity of T cells one year after transplant came mostly from newly produced T cells.

Details on this clonotype: Its antigen is not identified.

V lost 1 base and J lost 0, with 16 bases in between. Germline CDR1 reads SGHAT; CDR2 reads FQDESV (reference sequence). This CDR3 has 19 amino acids. Unique molecular identifiers were used to barcode this TCRbeta library. MiXCR, run by TCRdb on the PCR reads, gives a single entry per CDR3 protein. The sample consists of 450,000 to 550,000 distinct CDR3 sequences, about an eighth of them appearing once. Sequencing used PBMCs, mostly from graft donor cells, obtained 180 days after TCRalphabeta/CD19-depleted stem cell transplant. J is TRBJ2-6 and V is TRBV11-1; D may correspond to TRBD1 or TRBD2 (5 bases each). This clonotype originated in a female patient between 2 and 15 years old who had a stem cell transplant for aplastic anemia, so the T cells may come from the graft donor. The CDR3, as DNA: TGTGCCAGCAGCTTAGGTCGGGACGTCAGTAACTCTGGGGCCAACGTCCTGACTTTC. Its translation is CASSLGRDVSNSGANVLTF. The full variable domain, rest sourced from reference TRBV11-1 and TRBJ2-6, is EAEVAQSPRYKITEKSQAVAFWCDPISGHATLYWYRQILGQGPELLVQFQDESVVDDSQLPKDRFSAERLKGVDSTLKIQPAELGDSAMYLCASSLGRDVSNSGANVLTFGAGSRLTVL.